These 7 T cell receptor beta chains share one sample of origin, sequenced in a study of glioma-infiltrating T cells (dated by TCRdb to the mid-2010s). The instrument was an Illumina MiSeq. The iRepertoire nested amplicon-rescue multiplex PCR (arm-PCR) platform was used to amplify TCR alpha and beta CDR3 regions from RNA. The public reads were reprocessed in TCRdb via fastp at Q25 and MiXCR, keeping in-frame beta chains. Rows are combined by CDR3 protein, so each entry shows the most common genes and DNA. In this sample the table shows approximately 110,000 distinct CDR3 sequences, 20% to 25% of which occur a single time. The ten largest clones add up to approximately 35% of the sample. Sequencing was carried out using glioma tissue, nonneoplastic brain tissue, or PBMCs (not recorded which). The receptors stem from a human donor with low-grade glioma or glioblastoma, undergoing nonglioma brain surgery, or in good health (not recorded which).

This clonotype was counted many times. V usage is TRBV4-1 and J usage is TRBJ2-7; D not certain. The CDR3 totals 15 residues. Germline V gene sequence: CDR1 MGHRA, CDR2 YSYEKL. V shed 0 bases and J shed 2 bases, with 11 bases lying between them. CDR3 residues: CASSQDYPGPYEQYF. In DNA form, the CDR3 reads TGCGCCAGCAGCCAAGATTATCCTGGCCCCTACGAGCAGTACTTC.

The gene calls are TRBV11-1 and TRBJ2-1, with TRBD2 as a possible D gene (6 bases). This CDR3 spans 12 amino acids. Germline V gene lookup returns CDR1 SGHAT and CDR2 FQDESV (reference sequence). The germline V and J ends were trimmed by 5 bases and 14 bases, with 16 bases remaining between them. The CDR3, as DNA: TGTGCCAGCAGCCAGATCGGGGGTTCGGAGTTCTTC. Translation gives CASSQIGGSEFF.

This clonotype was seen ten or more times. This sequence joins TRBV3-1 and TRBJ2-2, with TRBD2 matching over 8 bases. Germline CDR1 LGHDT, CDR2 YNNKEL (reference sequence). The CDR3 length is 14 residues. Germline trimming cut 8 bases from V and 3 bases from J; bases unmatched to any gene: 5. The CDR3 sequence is CASGTSSYTGELFF. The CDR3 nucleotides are TGTGCCAGCGGGACTAGTTCATACACCGGGGAGCTGTTTTTT.

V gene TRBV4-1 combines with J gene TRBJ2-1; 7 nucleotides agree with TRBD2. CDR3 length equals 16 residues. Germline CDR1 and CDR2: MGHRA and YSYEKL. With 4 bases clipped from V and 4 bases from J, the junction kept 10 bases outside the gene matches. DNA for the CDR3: TGCGCCAGCAGCCGGGGGGGGGGGGAACCTTACAATGAGCAGTTCTTC. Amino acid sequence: CASSRGGGEPYNEQFF.

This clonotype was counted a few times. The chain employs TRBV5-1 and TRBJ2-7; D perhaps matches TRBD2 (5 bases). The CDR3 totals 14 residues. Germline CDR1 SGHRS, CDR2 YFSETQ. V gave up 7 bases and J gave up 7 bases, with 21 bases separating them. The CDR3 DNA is TGCGCCAGCCGGGATCAGGCCGGTATGGGGGAGCAGTACTTC. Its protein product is CASRDQAGMGEQYF.

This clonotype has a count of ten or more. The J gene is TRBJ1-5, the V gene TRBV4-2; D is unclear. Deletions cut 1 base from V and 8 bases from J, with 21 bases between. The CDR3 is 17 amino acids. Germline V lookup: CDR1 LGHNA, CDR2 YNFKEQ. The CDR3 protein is CASSQVNTRWVEKPQHF. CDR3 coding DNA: TGTGCCAGCAGCCAAGTCAATACGAGGTGGGTCGAAAAGCCCCAGCATTTT.

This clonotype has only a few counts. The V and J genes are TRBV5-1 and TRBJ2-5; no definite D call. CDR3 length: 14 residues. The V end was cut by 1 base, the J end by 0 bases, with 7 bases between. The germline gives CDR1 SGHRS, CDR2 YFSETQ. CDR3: CASSLFGYQETQYF. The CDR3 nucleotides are TGCGCCAGCAGCTTGTTTGGGTACCAAGAGACCCAGTACTTC.